Below, one T cell receptor beta chain is given with its context. The antigen is not known. These data are taken from a study of T cell repertoires in cytomegalovirus infection. Study in general: Signatures in public TCR beta sequences pointed to both CMV infection and matching HLA type. Study outcomes and limitations: Accumulated public TCR beta family frequency recognized individuals carrying CMV together with the relevant HLA. Ex vivo responses were dominated by HLA-C-restricted CMV-specific TCR beta clonotypes.

With 5 bases clipped from V and 0 bases from J, the junction kept 6 bases outside the gene matches. Germline lookup yields CDR1 MNHEY and CDR2 SMNVEV (reference sequence). The CDR3 contains 16 residues. MiXCR, applied by TCRdb to the reads, yields one record per CDR3 protein. The sample has more than 650,000 distinct CDR3 sequences; approximately 40% are singletons. Sequences were obtained from PBMCs. The receptor comes from a human donor in good health (CMV status not recorded). Some clones in this sample may be carry-over from other donors' samples. V is TRBV27 and J is TRBJ2-1, with TRBD2 matching over 8 bases. CDR3 residues: CASSPIAGSSYNEQFF. The CDR3, as DNA: TGTGCCAGCAGTCCCATAGCGGGGTCCTCCTACAATGAGCAGTTCTTC.